A single sample gave rise to the 22 T cell receptor beta chains below, sequenced in a study of radiation and T cells in renal cell carcinoma. This sample's time point: blood 2 weeks post-SBRT. This sample's treatment: 15 Gy SBRT to primary tumor, nephrectomy 4 weeks later. Assay used: immunoSEQ multiplex PCR; TCRdb lists only in-frame clones, some missing. Among about 58,000 clones listed, around 78% were seen once. Sequences were derived from blood, sampled from a patient whose treatment included radiotherapy and nephrectomy. Receptors originate from a man in his 60s with renal cell carcinoma.

The rearrangement uses TRBV30 and TRBJ2-1; possible D gene TRBD2, 5 bases. Germline loops: CDR1 GTSNPN, CDR2 SVGIG (reference sequence). This CDR3 spans 15 amino acids. Trimming took off 4 bases at V and 2 bases at J, with 15 bases between the two ends. The CDR3 loop reads CAWTRLSGPYNEQFF. The CDR3, as DNA: TGTGCCTGGACTAGATTGAGCGGTCCCTACAATGAGCAGTTCTTC.

The chain couples TRBV2 to TRBJ2-4, with D unresolved. Deletions cut 0 bases from V and 1 base from J, with 7 bases between. Germline values: CDR1 SNHLY, CDR2 FYNNEI. The CDR3 is 15 amino acids. The CDR3 DNA reads as TGTGCCAGCAGTGAAGCAGATTCGGCCAAAAACATTCAGTACTTC. Its protein product is CASSEADSAKNIQYF.

J is TRBJ2-1 and V is TRBV29-1, with 13 bases matching TRBD2. Germline CDR1 SQVTM, CDR2 ANQGSEA. CDR3 length: 14 residues. V lost 8 bases to trimming and J lost 10 bases; unmatched junction nucleotides: 11. CDR3 protein: CSSSGTSGAGEQFF. CDR3 sequence (DNA): TGCAGCTCCTCTGGGACTAGCGGGGCTGGGGAGCAGTTCTTC.

J is TRBJ2-5 and V is TRBV7-9; no firm D call. The V and J ends lost 0 bases and 3 bases respectively, with 11 bases between them. CDR1 and CDR2 from the germline V gene are SEHNR and FQNEAQ (reference sequence). CDR3 length equals 15 residues. The CDR3 is CASSLAVLDKETQYF. The CDR3 region has the DNA TGTGCCAGCAGCTTAGCTGTTTTAGACAAAGAGACCCAGTACTTC.

V and J are TRBV6-4 and TRBJ2-3; 8 bases map to TRBD1. V shed 2 bases and J 1 base; nucleotides not matched to a gene: 5. Per germline, CDR1 MRHNA and CDR2 SNTAGT. This CDR3 spans 16 amino acids. The DNA of the CDR3 is TGTGCCAGCAGTGACGGCGACAGGGGCGGCACAGATACGCAGTATTTT. Encoded protein: CASSDGDRGGTDTQYF.

The chain links TRBV4-3 to TRBJ2-1; 8 bases line up with TRBD2. The germline V gene has CDR1 LGHNA and CDR2 YSLEER. The V gene end was trimmed by 0 bases and the J gene end by 5 bases; junction bases not matched to a gene: 6. This CDR3 is built from 16 residues. The chain's CDR3 is CASSQDQRGLNNEQFF. The CDR3 DNA reads TGCGCCAGCAGCCAAGATCAGCGGGGGCTTAACAATGAGCAGTTCTTC.

This clone was found once. The chain links TRBV10-3 to TRBJ1-2, with 9 positions matching TRBD1. After removal of 4 bases from V and 6 bases from J, the junction contained 6 bases not matched to a gene. This CDR3 has 14 amino acids. In germline, CDR1 is ENHRY, CDR2 SYGVKD. In DNA form, the CDR3 reads TGTGCCATCAGTGCCACGCGGGACAGGGATGGCTACACCTTC. Translation: CAISATRDRDGYTF.

The V and J genes are TRBV5-5 and TRBJ1-6; D not certain. CDR3 size: 17 residues. The germline V and J ends were trimmed by 2 bases and 7 bases, with 19 bases remaining between them. Germline CDR1 and CDR2: SGHKS and YYEKEE (reference sequence). Here the CDR3 DNA reads TGTGCCAGCAGCTTCCTGGCAGGTCCCATATCAAATTCACCCCTCCACTTT. Translating gives CASSFLAGPISNSPLHF.

This chain joins TRBV11-2 and TRBJ1-4; perhaps TRBD1 as D (5 bases). The V end was cut by 1 base, the J end by 7 bases, with 7 bases between. Germline assignment: CDR1 SGHAT and CDR2 FQNNGV. This CDR3 comprises 13 residues. The CDR3 loop reads CASSLGQGEKLFF. The DNA of the CDR3 is TGTGCCAGCAGCTTAGGTCAGGGTGAAAAACTGTTTTTT.

This sequence joins TRBV5-6 and TRBJ2-1; 9 bases map to TRBD2. Germline assignment: CDR1 SGHDT and CDR2 YYEEEE. The J segment lost 5 bases and the V segment lost 0 bases, leaving 3 bases of the junction unmatched. The CDR3 runs 15 residues. The CDR3 here is CASSLGLAGNNEQFF. CDR3 sequence (DNA): TGTGCCAGCAGCTTGGGGCTAGCGGGAAACAATGAGCAGTTCTTC.

This clone came up a few times. This chain uses TRBV10-1 with TRBJ2-7; 10 bases map to TRBD1. The CDR3 extends over 14 amino acids. Per the germline V gene, CDR1 is WNHNN and CDR2 is SYGVQD (reference sequence). With V trimmed by 6 bases and J by 2 bases, 4 bases remained unmatched. The DNA of the CDR3 is TGCGCCAGCAGGGACAGGGGGAAACCCTACGAGCAGTACTTC. Protein sequence: CASRDRGKPYEQYF.

This clone appeared a few times. V gene TRBV29-1 combines with J gene TRBJ2-1; TRBD2 aligns across 11 bases. The CDR3 covers 17 residues. Germline trimming cut 3 bases from V and 4 bases from J; bases unmatched to any gene: 11. The germline V gene encodes CDR1 SQVTM and CDR2 ANQGSEA. The CDR3 DNA reads as TGCAGCGTTGAGGGGTTATTGGGACTAGCGGAATACAATGAGCAGTTCTTC. Amino acid sequence: CSVEGLLGLAEYNEQFF.

V is TRBV5-1 and J is TRBJ2-3, with D maybe TRBD1 (7 bases). Trimming left V 0 bases short and J 3 bases short, with 11 bases between. Germline CDR1 SGHRS, CDR2 YFSETQ. This CDR3 contains 15 residues. CDR3 region: CASSLVAGGTDTQYF. DNA of the CDR3: TGCGCCAGCAGCTTGGTTGCAGGGGGGACAGATACGCAGTATTTT.

The chain employs TRBV18 and TRBJ1-6, with 8 bases lining up with TRBD1. Looked up from germline, CDR1 is KGHSH and CDR2 is LQKENI. With 2 bases clipped from V and 9 bases from J, the junction kept 3 bases outside the gene matches. This CDR3 is 14 amino acids long. CDR3 DNA: TGTGCCAGCTCACCATCAGGGGGCGGTTCACCCCTCCACTTT. It specifies CASSPSGGGSPLHF.

This chain joins TRBV29-1 and TRBJ1-2; D perhaps matches TRBD1 (6 bases). The CDR3 is 13 residues long. V was pared by 3 bases and J by 5 bases, with 13 bases between. The germline CDR1 and CDR2 sequences are SQVTM and ANQGSEA. The CDR3: CSVDGDRSYGYTF. The CDR3 nucleotides are TGCAGCGTTGATGGAGACAGGAGTTATGGCTACACCTTC.

The rearrangement links TRBV5-1 to TRBJ2-3, with D perhaps TRBD1 or TRBD2 (6 bases each). Per the germline V gene, CDR1 is SGHRS and CDR2 is YFSETQ. The CDR3 consists of 14 residues. Trimming removed 0 bases at V and 6 bases at J, with 11 bases between. As DNA, the CDR3 is TGCGCCAGCAGCTTGGGAGGGGGGTCGGATACGCAGTATTTT. This encodes CASSLGGGSDTQYF.

The chain is built from TRBV14 and TRBJ2-7; 8 bases are shared with TRBD1. Per the germline V gene, CDR1 is SGHDN and CDR2 is FVKESK. The CDR3 consists of 14 residues. V trimming: 5 bases; J trimming: 2 bases; junction bases outside the gene matches: 5. CDR3 nucleotides: TGTGCCAGCAGCAACGACAGGGGTGCCTACGAGCAGTACTTC. Residues: CASSNDRGAYEQYF.

The chain carries TRBV5-8 and TRBJ2-3; no reliable D call. Germline CDR1 is SGHTS and CDR2 is YDEGEE. V shed 3 bases and J shed 5 bases, with 7 bases lying between them. This CDR3 is built from 12 residues. CDR3 loop: CASSSLRDTQYF. The CDR3 bases are TGTGCCAGCAGCTCCCTGAGAGATACGCAGTATTTT.

The chain is built from TRBV7-6 and TRBJ2-3, with TRBD2 as a possible D gene (6 bases). Per germline, CDR1 SGHVS and CDR2 FNYEAQ. V was shortened by 8 bases and J by 2 bases, with 8 bases between the two germline ends. This CDR3 is 12 amino acids long. The CDR3 region is CASGGITDTQYF. The CDR3 DNA sequence: TGTGCCAGCGGGGGGATCACAGATACGCAGTATTTT.

The genes are TRBV9 and TRBJ2-1; 10 bases agree with TRBD1. The CDR3 is 14 residues long. Germline CDR1 is SGDLS and CDR2 is YYNGEE. V dropped 3 bases and J dropped 7; count of bases not matched to a gene: 4. The CDR3 protein is CASSDRQGANEQFF. The CDR3 region has the DNA TGTGCCAGCAGCGATCGACAGGGGGCGAATGAGCAGTTCTTC.

The rearrangement links TRBV2 to TRBJ2-5; 11 nucleotides agree with TRBD1. CDR1 SNHLY and CDR2 FYNNEI come from the germline V gene. V shed 7 bases, J shed 4 bases, and the junction held 5 bases outside the gene matches. This CDR3 is 14 amino acids long. CDR3 sequence: CASTAGTGGETQYF. The CDR3 DNA sequence: TGTGCCAGCACCGCCGGGACAGGGGGAGAGACCCAGTACTTC.

This chain links TRBV7-9 with TRBJ2-3, with 8 nucleotides matching TRBD1. The CDR3 runs to 17 residues. The trim removed 5 bases at V and 4 bases at J, leaving 14 bases unmatched. The germline V gene encodes CDR1 SEHNR and CDR2 FQNEAQ (reference sequence). CDR3 residues: CASSPGGVTGVADTQYF. CDR3 in DNA: TGTGCCAGCAGCCCCGGGGGAGTGACAGGGGTTGCAGATACGCAGTATTTT.